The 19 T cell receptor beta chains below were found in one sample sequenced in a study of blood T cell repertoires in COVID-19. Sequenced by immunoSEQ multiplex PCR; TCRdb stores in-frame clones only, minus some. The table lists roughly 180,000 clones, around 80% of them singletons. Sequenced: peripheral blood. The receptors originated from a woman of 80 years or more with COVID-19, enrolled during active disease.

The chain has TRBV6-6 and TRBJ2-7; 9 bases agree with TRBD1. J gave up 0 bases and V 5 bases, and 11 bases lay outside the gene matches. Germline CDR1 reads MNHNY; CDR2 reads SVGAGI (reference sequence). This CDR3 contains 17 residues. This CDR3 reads CASSRTGVDPGSYEQYF. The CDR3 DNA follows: TGTGCCAGCAGTCGGACAGGGGTCGATCCGGGCTCCTACGAGCAGTACTTC.

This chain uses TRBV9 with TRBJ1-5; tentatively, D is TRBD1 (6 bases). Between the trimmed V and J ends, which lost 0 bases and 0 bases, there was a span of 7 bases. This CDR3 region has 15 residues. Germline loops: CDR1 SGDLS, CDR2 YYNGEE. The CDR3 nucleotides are TGTGCCAGCAGCGTAGGACAGGCTAGCAATCAGCCCCAGCATTTT. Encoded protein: CASSVGQASNQPQHF.

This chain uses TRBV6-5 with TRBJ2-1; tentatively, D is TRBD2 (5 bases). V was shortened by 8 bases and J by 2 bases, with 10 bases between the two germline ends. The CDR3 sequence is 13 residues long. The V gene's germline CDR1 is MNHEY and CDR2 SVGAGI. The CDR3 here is CASRGSAYNEQFF. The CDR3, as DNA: TGTGCCAGCCGCGGGTCGGCCTACAATGAGCAGTTCTTC.

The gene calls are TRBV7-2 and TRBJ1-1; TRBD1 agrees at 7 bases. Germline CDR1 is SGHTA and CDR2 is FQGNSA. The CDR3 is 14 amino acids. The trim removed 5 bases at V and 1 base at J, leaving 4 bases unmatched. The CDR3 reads CASSSRDRNTEAFF. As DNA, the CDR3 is TGTGCCAGCAGCAGCCGGGACAGGAACACTGAAGCTTTCTTT.

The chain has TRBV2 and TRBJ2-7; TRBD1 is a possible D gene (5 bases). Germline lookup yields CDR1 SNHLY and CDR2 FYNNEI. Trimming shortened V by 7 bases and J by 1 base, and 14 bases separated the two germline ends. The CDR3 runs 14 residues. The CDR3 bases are TGTGCCAGCAAGGGGCTACAGGTTTCCTACGAGCAGTACTTC. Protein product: CASKGLQVSYEQYF.

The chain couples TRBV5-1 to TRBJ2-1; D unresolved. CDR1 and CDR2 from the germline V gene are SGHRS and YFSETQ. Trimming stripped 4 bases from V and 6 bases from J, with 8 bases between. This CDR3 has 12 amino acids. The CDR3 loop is CASSLNSNEQFF. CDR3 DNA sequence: TGCGCCAGCAGCCTTAATTCCAATGAGCAGTTCTTC.

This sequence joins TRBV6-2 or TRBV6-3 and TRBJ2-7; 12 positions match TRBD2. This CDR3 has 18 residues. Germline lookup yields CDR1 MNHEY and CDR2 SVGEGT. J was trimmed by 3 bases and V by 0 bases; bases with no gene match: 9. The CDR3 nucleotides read TGTGCCAGCAGTTACTCCGTTCGGACTAGCGGGATCCTCTACGAGCAGTACTTC. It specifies CASSYSVRTSGILYEQYF.

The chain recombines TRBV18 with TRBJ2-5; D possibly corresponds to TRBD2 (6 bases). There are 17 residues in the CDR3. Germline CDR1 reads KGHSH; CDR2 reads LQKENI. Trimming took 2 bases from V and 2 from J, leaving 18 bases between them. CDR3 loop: CASSPLSGEWAQETQYF. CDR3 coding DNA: TGTGCCAGCTCACCATTGTCGGGGGAGTGGGCACAAGAGACCCAGTACTTC.

The CDR3 DNA sequence: TGTGCCAGCAGCGCCCAACTGACAGGGGGAGAGGGGGCTTTCTTT. It encodes CASSAQLTGGEGAFF. The chain carries TRBV13 and TRBJ1-1; 9 bases map to TRBD1. Per germline, CDR1 PRHDT and CDR2 FYEKMQ (reference sequence). With V trimmed by 5 bases and J by 11 bases, 15 bases remained unmatched. This CDR3 region has 15 residues.

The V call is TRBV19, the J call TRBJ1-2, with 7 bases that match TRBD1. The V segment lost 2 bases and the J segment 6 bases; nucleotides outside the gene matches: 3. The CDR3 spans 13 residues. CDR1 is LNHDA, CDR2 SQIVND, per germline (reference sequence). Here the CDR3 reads CASSILTGDGYTF. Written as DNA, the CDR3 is TGTGCCAGTAGTATACTTACAGGGGATGGCTACACCTTC.

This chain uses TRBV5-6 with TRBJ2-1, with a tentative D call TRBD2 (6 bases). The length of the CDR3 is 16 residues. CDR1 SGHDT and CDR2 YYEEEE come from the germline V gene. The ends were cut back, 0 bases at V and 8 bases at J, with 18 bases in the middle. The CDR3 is CASSLAEKRPGDEQFF. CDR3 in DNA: TGTGCCAGCAGCTTGGCCGAGAAGCGTCCGGGGGATGAGCAGTTCTTC.

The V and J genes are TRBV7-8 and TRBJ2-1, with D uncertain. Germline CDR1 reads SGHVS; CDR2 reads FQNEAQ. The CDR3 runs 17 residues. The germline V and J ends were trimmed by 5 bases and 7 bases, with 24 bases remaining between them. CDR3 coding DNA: TGTGCCAGCAGCACCCGTGTCGCGTCCCATAGTCTTAATGAGCAGTTCTTC. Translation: CASSTRVASHSLNEQFF.

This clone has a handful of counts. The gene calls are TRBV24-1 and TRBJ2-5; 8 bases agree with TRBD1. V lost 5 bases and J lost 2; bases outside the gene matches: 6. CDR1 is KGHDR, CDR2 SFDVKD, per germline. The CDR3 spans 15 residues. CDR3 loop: CATSAGRGRQETQYF. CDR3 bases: TGTGCCACCAGTGCGGGCAGGGGGCGGCAAGAGACCCAGTACTTC.

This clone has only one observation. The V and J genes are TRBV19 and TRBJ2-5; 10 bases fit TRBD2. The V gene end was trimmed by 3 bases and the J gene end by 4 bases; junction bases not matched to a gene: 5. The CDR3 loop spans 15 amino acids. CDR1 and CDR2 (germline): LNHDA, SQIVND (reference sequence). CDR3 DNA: TGTGCCAGTAGTATTGGGACTAGCGATGGAGAGACCCAGTACTTC. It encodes CASSIGTSDGETQYF.

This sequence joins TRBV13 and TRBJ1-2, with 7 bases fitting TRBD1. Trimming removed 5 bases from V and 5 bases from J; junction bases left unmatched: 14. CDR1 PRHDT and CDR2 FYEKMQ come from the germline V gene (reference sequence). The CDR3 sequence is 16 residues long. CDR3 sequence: CASSARREGARYGYTF. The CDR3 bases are TGTGCCAGCAGCGCCCGCCGTGAGGGGGCGCGGTATGGCTACACCTTC.

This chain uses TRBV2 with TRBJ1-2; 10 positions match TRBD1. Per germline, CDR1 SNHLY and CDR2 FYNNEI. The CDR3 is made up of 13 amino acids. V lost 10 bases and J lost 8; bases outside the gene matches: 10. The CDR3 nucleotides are TGTGCCACTAACCGGGACAGGGGTGCCGGCTACACCTTC. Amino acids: CATNRDRGAGYTF.

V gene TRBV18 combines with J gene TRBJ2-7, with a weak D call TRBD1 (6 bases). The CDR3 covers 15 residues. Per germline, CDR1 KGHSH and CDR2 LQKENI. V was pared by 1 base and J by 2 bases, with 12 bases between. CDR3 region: CASSPRGQIPYEQYF. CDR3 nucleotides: TGTGCCAGCTCACCACGCGGACAGATCCCCTACGAGCAGTACTTC.

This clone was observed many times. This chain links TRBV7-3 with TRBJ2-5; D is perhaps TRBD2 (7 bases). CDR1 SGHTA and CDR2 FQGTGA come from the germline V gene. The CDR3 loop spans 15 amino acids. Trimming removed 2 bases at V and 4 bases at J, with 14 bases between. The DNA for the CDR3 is TGTGCCAGCAGCTTATTAGGGGGGGCTCGAGAGACCCAGTACTTC. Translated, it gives CASSLLGGARETQYF. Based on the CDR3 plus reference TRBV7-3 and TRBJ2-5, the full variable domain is GAGVSQTPSNKVTEKGKYVELRCDPISGHTALYWYRQSLGQGPEFLIYFQGTGAADDSGLPNDRFFAVRPEGSVSTLKIQRTERGDSAVYLCASSLLGGARETQYFGPGTRLLVL.

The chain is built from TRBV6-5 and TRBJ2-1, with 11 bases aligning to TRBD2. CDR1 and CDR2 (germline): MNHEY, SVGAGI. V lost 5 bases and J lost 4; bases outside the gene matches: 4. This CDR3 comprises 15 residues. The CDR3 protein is CASSQLAGVYNEQFF. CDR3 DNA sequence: TGTGCCAGCAGTCAACTAGCGGGAGTGTACAATGAGCAGTTCTTC.